This T cell receptor beta chain was obtained from a study of shared clonotypes between healthy human individuals. Study findings and constraints: Few donors restricted represented genetic and exposure-history diversity.

The genomic DNA of each subset was split evenly across several immunoSEQ plates. The assay was immunoSEQ multiplex PCR, and TCRdb's table has in-frame clones only and misses some. The data hold some 2,000,000 clones, with about 95% observed a single time. Note on this clone: Antigen: not known. This specimen includes other DNA sequences encoding the same CDR3.

CD45RO-negative CD8 cells positively selected for CCR7 made up the naive population, which excluded terminally differentiated effector memory CD45RA+ cells. Sequencing was carried out using naive CD8+ T cells sorted from blood. The sequence was obtained from a man between 18 and 35 years old in good health.

CDR3 sequence: CASSFAGNYEQYF. CDR3 sequence (DNA): TGTGCCAGCAGTTTTGCGGGGAACTACGAGCAGTACTTC. The V and J genes are TRBV27 and TRBJ2-7; a weak D match, TRBD2 (6 bases). The V end lost 3 bases, the J end lost 3 bases, and 9 bases lay between the germline ends. The CDR3 is 13 residues long. The V gene's germline CDR1 is MNHEY and CDR2 SMNVEV (reference sequence).